Presented here are 20 T cell receptor beta chains from one specimen sequenced in a study of somatic reversion in DOCK8 deficiency. Using EuroClonality-NGS primers, TRB was amplified from approximately 100 ng genomic DNA in one-step amplicon PCR. TCRdb used MiXCR to reprocess the multiplex PCR reads, holding one entry per CDR3 protein. The sample holds over a thousand distinct CDR3 sequences; about a quarter are singletons and the top ten take roughly 82%. The sequenced material came from peripheral blood. These receptors were taken from a human donor with DOCK8 deficiency.

This clonotype was seen a handful of times. This sequence joins TRBV12-3 or TRBV12-4 and TRBJ1-4; D is unresolved. The CDR3 totals 14 residues. V lost 3 bases and J lost 10, with 15 bases in between. This CDR3 is CASSFFGGFAKLFF. CDR3 DNA sequence: TGTGCCAGCAGTTTTTTCGGTGGGTTTGCAAAACTGTTTTTT.

The chain recombines TRBV19 with TRBJ2-1; D is unclear. The CDR3 is 16 amino acids. V gave up 3 bases and J gave up 1 base, with 13 bases separating them. Germline V lookup: CDR1 LNHDA, CDR2 SQIVND (reference sequence). The CDR3 bases are TGTGCCAGTAGTATTGAGGTCTGGGCGTCCTACAATGAGCAGTTCTTC. Translating it yields CASSIEVWASYNEQFF.

This clonotype has at least ten counts. The rearrangement joins TRBV19 to TRBJ1-2; D is uncertain. In germline, CDR1 is LNHDA, CDR2 SQIVND (reference sequence). CDR3 length: 13 residues. Trimming cost V 5 bases and J 7 bases, with 14 bases left between them. CDR3 region: CASSLQVSSGYTF. The CDR3 bases are TGTGCCAGTAGTCTTCAAGTCTCGAGTGGCTACACCTTC.

In its sample, this clonotype was seen many times. This chain links TRBV11-3 with TRBJ1-3, with D unresolved. The V end lost 3 bases, the J end lost 0 bases, and 6 bases lay between the germline ends. CDR1 SGHNT and CDR2 YENEEA come from the germline V gene. The CDR3 covers 14 residues. Written as DNA, the CDR3 is TGTGCCAGCAGCTTTTCGACCTCTGGAAACACCATATATTTT. This gives the protein CASSFSTSGNTIYF.

This clonotype is labeled as medium-sized. The rearrangement uses TRBV2 and TRBJ1-6, with D possibly TRBD1 on 5 matching bases. The CDR3 length is 14 residues. Germline assignment: CDR1 SNHLY and CDR2 FYNNEI. V dropped 4 bases and J dropped 5 bases, with 9 bases sitting between them. The chain's CDR3 is CASSVRGDNSPLHF. CDR3 coding DNA: TGTGCCAGCAGTGTTAGAGGGGATAATTCACCCCTCCACTTT.

This clonotype appeared a few times. J is TRBJ2-7 and V is TRBV5-1, with D perhaps TRBD1 (6 bases). CDR1 is SGHRS, CDR2 YFSETQ, per germline. Between the trimmed V and J ends, which lost 4 bases and 2 bases, there was a span of 13 bases. The CDR3 consists of 14 residues. CDR3 DNA: TGCGCCAGCAGCCCGTACAGACAGGCCTACGAGCAGTACTTC. It is translated as CASSPYRQAYEQYF.

By proportion, this clonotype is medium-sized. V usage is TRBV19 and J usage is TRBJ1-5, with 10 bases lining up with TRBD1. Germline-derived CDR1 and CDR2 are LNHDA and SQIVND (reference sequence). J lost 7 bases, V lost 6 bases, and 9 bases had no gene match. CDR3 length: 15 residues. CDR3 in DNA: TGTGCCAGTAGCTCTCCGGACAGGGGGTGGCAGCCCCAGCATTTT. It specifies CASSSPDRGWQPQHF.

Remarks on this clonotype: A much larger clone differs from this one at a single base, so this may be a read error. J is TRBJ1-5 and V is TRBV19, with D perhaps TRBD1 (5 bases). The CDR3 runs 16 residues. Germline V gene data show CDR1 as LNHDA and CDR2 as SQIVND (reference sequence). The chain's CDR3 is CASSIVSRVGNRPQHF. CDR3 DNA: TGTGCCAGTAGTATAGTAAGCAGGGTGGGCAATCGGCCCCAGCATTTT. The whole variable domain, remainder taken from reference TRBV19 and TRBJ1-5, is DGGITQSPKYLFRKEGQNVTLSCEQNLNHDAMYWYRQDPGQGLRLIYYSQIVNDFQKGDIAEGYSVSREKKESFPLTVTSAQKNPTAFYLCASSIVSRVGNRPQHFGDGTRLSIL.

This clonotype counts as large. This chain links TRBV5-6 with TRBJ2-7; D gene unclear. Trimming shortened V by 4 bases and J by 3 bases, and 11 bases separated the two germline ends. The germline CDR1 and CDR2 sequences are SGHDT and YYEEEE. The CDR3 runs to 13 residues. The CDR3 loop is CASSIIWDYEQYV. In DNA form, the CDR3 reads TGTGCCAGCAGCATCATATGGGACTACGAGCAGTACGTC.

This clonotype has only one observation. A far larger clone differs by one base, so this is likely a read error. This chain joins TRBV12-3 or TRBV12-4 and TRBJ1-6, with a possible D match to TRBD1 (5 bases). The CDR3 spans 14 residues. The CDR3: CASTKGEANTEAYF. The CDR3 nucleotides are TGTGCCAGCACCAAAGGGGAGGCGAACACTGAAGCTTACTTT.

This clonotype is categorized as medium-sized (0.01 to 0.1%). This chain connects TRBV15 to TRBJ1-5, with D tentatively TRBD1 (5 bases). The CDR3 covers 13 residues. The germline V gene has CDR1 LNHNV and CDR2 YYDKDF (reference sequence). With 0 bases removed from V and 7 bases from J, the gap between germline ends came to 7 bases. CDR3 residues: CATSRDHRQPQHF. The CDR3 DNA reads as TGTGCCACCAGCAGAGATCACAGGCAGCCCCAGCATTTT.

This clonotype is medium-sized. V is TRBV5-6 and J is TRBJ2-7, with D perhaps TRBD1 (6 bases). Germline V CDR1 and CDR2: SGHDT, YYEEEE. The CDR3 has 14 residues. V was clipped by 5 bases and J by 3 bases, with 15 bases between them. CDR3 nucleotide sequence: TGTGCCAGCAGGCAACAGGGTCTGTACTACGAGCAGTACTTC. Amino acids: CASRQQGLYYEQYF.

This clonotype has only a few counts. This chain connects TRBV7-2 to TRBJ1-4; 9 nucleotides line up with TRBD1. Germline CDR1 reads SGHTA; CDR2 reads FQGNSA. J gave up 8 bases and V 5 bases, and 9 bases lay outside the gene matches. The CDR3 contains 15 residues. DNA for the CDR3: TGTGCCAGCAGCCCGGAGGGGACAGGGAAGGAAAAACTGTTTTTT. Translating gives CASSPEGTGKEKLFF.

In this sample, this clonotype turned up many times. This chain joins TRBV15 and TRBJ1-5; D possibly corresponds to TRBD1 (5 bases). This CDR3 is built from 15 residues. With 1 base removed from V and 4 bases from J, the gap between germline ends came to 11 bases. CDR1 is LNHNV and CDR2 is YYDKDF in the germline V gene (reference sequence). DNA of the CDR3: TGTGCCACCAGCAGAGTCAGGGAGGGGAATCAGCCCCAGCATTTT. This translates into CATSRVREGNQPQHF.

By share, this clonotype ranks as medium-sized. The chain carries TRBV5-6 and TRBJ2-7; D not certain. V was shortened by 4 bases and J by 1 base, with 3 bases between the two germline ends. CDR1 and CDR2 from the germline V gene are SGHDT and YYEEEE. The CDR3 has 11 amino acids. The CDR3 sequence: CASSDSYEQYV. CDR3 in DNA: TGTGCCAGCAGCGATTCCTACGAGCAGTACGTC.

The chain links TRBV28 to TRBJ1-4, with a possible D match to TRBD1 (6 bases). This CDR3 region has 19 residues. Germline V lookup: CDR1 MDHEN, CDR2 SYDVKM. The V end was cut by 1 base, the J end by 5 bases, with 23 bases between. CDR3 DNA: TGTGCCAGCAGTTTATTGGAGGGGGGCGTACGATTTGAGAATGAAAAACTGTTTTTT. Translated: CASSLLEGGVRFENEKLFF. The variable domain in full, completed from reference TRBV28 and TRBJ1-4, reads DVKVTQSSRYLVKRTGEKVFLECVQDMDHENMFWYRQDPGLGLRLIYFSYDVKMKEKGDIPEGYSVSREKKERFSLILESASTNQTSMYLCASSLLEGGVRFENEKLFFGSGTQLSVL.

This clonotype is medium-sized by share. V is TRBV30 and J is TRBJ1-5, with TRBD1 as a possible D gene (5 bases). Germline CDR1 and CDR2: GTSNPN and SVGIG (reference sequence). Trimming stripped 0 bases from V and 7 bases from J, with 16 bases between. The CDR3 extends over 15 amino acids. CDR3 nucleotides: TGTGCCTGGAGTGTAGGGGCAGGACCCGGGCAGCCCCAGCATTTT. Protein: CAWSVGAGPGQPQHF.

This clonotype was counted once. A read error may produce the germline difference seen at one junction end. This chain connects TRBV6-6 to TRBJ2-1, with 10 bases aligning to TRBD1. The CDR3 extends over 16 amino acids. Germline V gene data show CDR1 as MNHNY and CDR2 as SVGAGI (reference sequence). The CDR3 region is CASSYSIGQGDNEQSF. Here the CDR3 DNA reads TGTGCCAGCAGTTACTCGATCGGACAGGGGGACAATGAGCAGTCCTTC.

The chain is built from TRBV2 and TRBJ1-4; D perhaps matches TRBD1 (5 bases). The V gene lost 0 bases and the J gene lost 8 bases, with 13 bases spanning the gap. CDR3 length equals 15 residues. Germline V gene sequence: CDR1 SNHLY, CDR2 FYNNEI. In nucleotides, the CDR3 is TGTGCCAGCAGTGAAGCCCGGGGGAACGGGGAAAAACTGTTTTTT. Translation gives CASSEARGNGEKLFF.

This clonotype is labeled medium-sized (0.01 to 0.1%). V is TRBV19 and J is TRBJ2-1, with TRBD2 matching over 8 bases. The CDR3 is 15 amino acids. Per the germline V gene, CDR1 is LNHDA and CDR2 is SQIVND (reference sequence). Trimming cost V 1 base and J 2 bases; bases outside gene matches: 1. In DNA form, the CDR3 reads TGTGCCAGTAGTATAGGCGGGGGGACCTACAATGAGCAGTTCTTC. This gives the protein CASSIGGGTYNEQFF.